This passage covers 9 T cell receptor beta chains from one sample sequenced in a study of T cell responses to AZD1222 COVID-19 vaccine. Profiling relied on immunoSEQ multiplex PCR, and the TCRdb table lists in-frame clones only, not all of them. There are 120,000 or so clones in the sample; 92% occur only once, and around 8.2% lies in the top ten. The input for sequencing was peripheral blood, taken 28 days after the second AZD1222 dose. The receptors derive from an adult who received the AZD1222 COVID-19 vaccine.

The DNA for the CDR3 is TGCAGCGTTGAATTGCCCCACGTCCATGGCTACACCTTC. It yields the protein CSVELPHVHGYTF. The chain links TRBV29-1 to TRBJ1-2; D remains ambiguous. Deletions cut 2 bases from V and 6 bases from J, with 13 bases between. CDR1 and CDR2 from the germline V gene are SQVTM and ANQGSEA. The CDR3 runs 13 residues.

CDR3 nucleotides: TGTGCCAGCAGTTTCCTAAGGGGACAGGGGCCTGGCTACACCTTC. Protein product: CASSFLRGQGPGYTF. V and J are TRBV28 and TRBJ1-2; 10 bases are a match to TRBD1. Trimming removed 3 bases from V and 7 bases from J; junction bases left unmatched: 8. In germline, CDR1 is MDHEN, CDR2 SYDVKM. The CDR3 totals 15 residues.

The chain uses TRBV5-1 and TRBJ2-3; D perhaps matches TRBD1 (5 bases). Germline V gene sequence: CDR1 SGHRS, CDR2 YFSETQ. The CDR3 extends over 15 amino acids. Trimming stripped 0 bases from V and 1 base from J, with 9 bases between. This CDR3 is CASSLGGLGTDTQYF. The CDR3 DNA is TGCGCCAGCAGCTTGGGGGGCTTGGGCACAGATACGCAGTATTTT.

The chain joins TRBV12-3 or TRBV12-4 to TRBJ1-2; D is undetermined. The CDR3 totals 13 residues. Trimming cost V 3 bases and J 4 bases, with 9 bases left between them. CDR3 loop: CASSFNRFYGYTF. The CDR3 bases are TGTGCCAGCAGTTTCAACCGTTTCTATGGCTACACCTTC.

The chain carries TRBV28 and TRBJ2-6; the D is unclear. Per germline, CDR1 MDHEN and CDR2 SYDVKM. This CDR3 is built from 16 residues. V was clipped by 3 bases and J by 0 bases, with 9 bases between them. This chain's CDR3 is CASSLAGSSGANVLTF. DNA for the CDR3: TGTGCCAGCAGTTTGGCCGGATCCTCTGGGGCCAACGTCCTGACTTTC.

The chain employs TRBV4-1 and TRBJ2-7; 10 bases are a match to TRBD1. The CDR3 is 15 residues long. Per the germline V gene, CDR1 is MGHRA and CDR2 is YSYEKL. V dropped 2 bases and J dropped 6; count of bases not matched to a gene: 7. CDR3 sequence reads: CASSQRTGGLSEQYF. Written as DNA, the CDR3 is TGCGCCAGCAGCCAAAGGACAGGGGGTTTATCCGAGCAGTACTTC.

The chain combines TRBV27 with TRBJ2-5, with D possibly TRBD1 on 6 matching bases. The CDR3 totals 11 residues. Trimming shortened V by 8 bases and J by 10 bases, and 14 bases separated the two germline ends. CDR1 is MNHEY, CDR2 SMNVEV, per germline (reference sequence). CDR3 DNA sequence: TGTGCCAGCGGTTCTTTAGGGGGCCAGTACTTC. Translation: CASGSLGGQYF.

This chain joins TRBV15 and TRBJ1-1, with 7 bases lining up with TRBD1. The V and J ends lost 0 bases and 12 bases, in that order; junction bases with no gene match: 13. The CDR3 runs 15 residues. Germline CDR1 is LNHNV and CDR2 is YYDKDF (reference sequence). In nucleotides, the CDR3 is TGTGCCACCAGCAGAGAAAACCGTGCAGGGGGTGGGACTTTCTTT. Translating it yields CATSRENRAGGGTFF.

This chain uses TRBV19 with TRBJ2-2; TRBD1 aligns across 12 bases. The CDR3 is 16 residues long. Germline CDR1 reads LNHDA; CDR2 reads SQIVND (reference sequence). Trimming took 7 bases from V and 3 from J; bases not matched to a gene: 6. The CDR3 here is CASTGQGALDTGELFF. CDR3 nucleotide sequence: TGTGCCAGTACGGGACAGGGGGCGCTGGACACCGGGGAGCTGTTTTTT. The variable domain in full, with the rest retrieved from reference TRBV19 and TRBJ2-2, is DGGITQSPKYLFRKEGQNVTLSCEQNLNHDAMYWYRQDPGQGLRLIYYSQIVNDFQKGDIAEGYSVSREKKESFPLTVTSAQKNPTAFYLCASTGQGALDTGELFFGEGSRLTVL.